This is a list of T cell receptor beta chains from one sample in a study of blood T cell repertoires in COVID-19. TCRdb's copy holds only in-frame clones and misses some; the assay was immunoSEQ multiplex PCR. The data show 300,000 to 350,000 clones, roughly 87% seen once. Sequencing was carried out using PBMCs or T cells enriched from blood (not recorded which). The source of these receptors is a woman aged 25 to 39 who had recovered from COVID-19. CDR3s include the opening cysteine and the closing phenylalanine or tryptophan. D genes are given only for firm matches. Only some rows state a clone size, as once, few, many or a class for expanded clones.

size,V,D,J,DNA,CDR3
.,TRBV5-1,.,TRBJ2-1,TGCGCCAGCAGCAAACAGGGAGTGAAATCCTACAATGAGCAGTTCTTC,CASSKQGVKSYNEQFF
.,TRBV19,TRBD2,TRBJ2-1,TGTGCCAGTAGTAGGATAGCGGGGGGGCCCCACAATGAGCAGTTCTTC,CASSRIAGGPHNEQFF
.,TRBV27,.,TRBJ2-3,TGTGCCAGCAGTTTAGTCCGGGGGGCCATTCAATTCGATACGCAGTATTTT,CASSLVRGAIQFDTQYF
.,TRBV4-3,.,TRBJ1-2,TGCGCCAGCAGCCAAGATCTCGCGGGACGCTATGGCTACACCTTC,CASSQDLAGRYGYTF
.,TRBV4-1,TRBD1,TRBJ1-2,TGCGCCAGCAGCCAAGATGGGGTGGGGACAGGGCATTTCTCTCGCGGCTACACCTTC,CASSQDGVGTGHFSRGYTF
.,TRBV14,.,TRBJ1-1,TGTGCCAGCAGCCAAGAAAGAAGAGACACTGAAGCTTTCTTT,CASSQERRDTEAFF
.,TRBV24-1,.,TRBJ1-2,TGTGCCACCAGTGGGGGGCCCGGGCCAATGGGCTACACCTTC,CATSGGPGPMGYTF
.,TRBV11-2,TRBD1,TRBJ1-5,TGTGCCAGCAGCCCGGACAGGGTTCAGCCCCAGCATTTT,CASSPDRVQPQHF
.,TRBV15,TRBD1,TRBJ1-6,TGTGCCACCAGGGACAGGGGTGGATCACCCCTCCACTTT,CATRDRGGSPLHF
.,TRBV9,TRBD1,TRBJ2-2,TGTGCCAGCAGCGTAACTACAGGGGGCTCCGGGGCCGGGGAGCTGTTTTTT,CASSVTTGGSGAGELFF
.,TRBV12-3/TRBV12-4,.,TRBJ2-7,TGTGCCAGCAGTGTGGAGGTTACCTACGAGCAGTACTTC,CASSVEVTYEQYF
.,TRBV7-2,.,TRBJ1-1,TGTGCCAGCAGCTTAGGCAGGGGAGCTCACACTGAAGCTTTCTTT,CASSLGRGAHTEAFF
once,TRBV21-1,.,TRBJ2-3,TGTGCCAGGGATCTGGGGCGAGGGGGAGCCAACGGTAAAACAGCGGATACGCAGTATTTT,CARDLGRGGANGKTADTQYF
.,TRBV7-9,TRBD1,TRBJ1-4,TGTGCCAGCAGCCCGGGACAGTATGAGGAAAAACTGTTTTTT,CASSPGQYEEKLFF
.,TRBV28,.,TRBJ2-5,TGTGCCAGCAGACCCGGGACACCGAATCAAGAGACCCAGTACTTC,CASRPGTPNQETQYF
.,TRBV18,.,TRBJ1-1,TGTGCCAGCTCACTGCGCACGGTGGACACTGAAGCTTTCTTT,CASSLRTVDTEAFF
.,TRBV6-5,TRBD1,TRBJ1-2,TGTGCCAGCAGTACCGACAGGGCTCCCTATGGCTACACCTTC,CASSTDRAPYGYTF
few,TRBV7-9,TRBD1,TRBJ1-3,TGTGCCAGCAGCTTGGGCCCTAATTCAGGGGGCTCTGGAAACACCATATATTTT,CASSLGPNSGGSGNTIYF
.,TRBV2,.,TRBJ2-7,TGTGCCAGCAGTGGGCGACGAGGCTATCTCGAGCAGTACTTC,CASSGRRGYLEQYF
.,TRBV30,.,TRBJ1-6,TGTGCCTGGAGTGACCCCTCTCCTCGGAGCTCCTATAATTCACCCCTCCACTTT,CAWSDPSPRSSYNSPLHF
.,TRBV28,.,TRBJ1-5,TGTGCCAGCAGTTTCCTACAGGCAGTTCTTAGCGGGCAGCCCCAGCATTTT,CASSFLQAVLSGQPQHF
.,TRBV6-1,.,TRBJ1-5,TGTGCCAGCAGTGAAGGAGGTAATGGCCAGCCCCAGCATTTT,CASSEGGNGQPQHF
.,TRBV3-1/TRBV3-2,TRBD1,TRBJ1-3,TGTGCCAGCAGCCAATGCAGGACAGGGATTTACTCTGGAAACACCATATATTTT,CASSQCRTGIYSGNTIYF
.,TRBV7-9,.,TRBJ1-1,TGTGCCAGCAGCTTAGCGGGCGGGCCCACTGAAGCTTTCTTT,CASSLAGGPTEAFF
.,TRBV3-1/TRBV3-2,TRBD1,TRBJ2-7,TGTGCCAGCAGCTCTCCCGGGACAGGGGGCGACGAGCAGTACTTC,CASSSPGTGGDEQYF
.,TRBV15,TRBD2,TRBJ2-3,TGTGCCACCAGCAGAGGAGTCAGGGCGGGGGACACAGATACGCAGTATTTT,CATSRGVRAGDTDTQYF
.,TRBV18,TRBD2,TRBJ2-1,TGTGCCAGCTCACCACCACTAGCGGGGGCCTACAATGAGCAGTTCTTC,CASSPPLAGAYNEQFF
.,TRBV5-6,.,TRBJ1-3,TGTGCCAGCAGCTTGTGGGCCGGAAACACCATATATTTT,CASSLWAGNTIYF
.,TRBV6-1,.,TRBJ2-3,TGTGCCAGCAGTGAAGAGGGAAGGGGGAGAGATACGCAGTATTTT,CASSEEGRGRDTQYF
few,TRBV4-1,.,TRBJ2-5,TGCGCCAGCAGCCAAGATGGAGGGGTTGGTACCCAGTACTTC,CASSQDGGVGTQYF
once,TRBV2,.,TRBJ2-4,TGTGCCAGCAGTGACAGGGCCAACATTCAGTACTTC,CASSDRANIQYF
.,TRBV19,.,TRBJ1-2,TGTGCCAGTAGTATAGATGGCGTCGGGGGCTACACCTTC,CASSIDGVGGYTF
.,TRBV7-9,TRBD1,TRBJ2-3,TGTGCCAGCAGCCAGGGGGCGGATACGCAGTATTTT,CASSQGADTQYF
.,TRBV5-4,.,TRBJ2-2,TGTGCCAGCAGCGGCGGGACTCGAAACACCGGGGAGCTGTTTTTT,CASSGGTRNTGELFF
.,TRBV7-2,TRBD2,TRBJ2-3,TGTGCCAGCAGCTTAGACGGGGGGGCCACAGATACGCAGTATTTT,CASSLDGGATDTQYF
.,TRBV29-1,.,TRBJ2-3,TGCAGCGTTGAATACGGGAGTAGCACAGATACGCAGTATTTT,CSVEYGSSTDTQYF
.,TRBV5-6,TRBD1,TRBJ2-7,TGTGCCAGCAGCTTGACGGCCCAGGGGGCCCTCTCCTACGAGCAGTACTTC,CASSLTAQGALSYEQYF
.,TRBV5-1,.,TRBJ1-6,TGCGCCAGCAGCGTCACGTCCCCCGGGGGTGGTTCACCCCTCCACTTT,CASSVTSPGGGSPLHF
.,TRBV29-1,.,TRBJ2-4,TGCAGCGTTGAGATAGGCGGGGTTGGGGCCAAAAACATTCAGTACTTC,CSVEIGGVGAKNIQYF
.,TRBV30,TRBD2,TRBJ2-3,TGTGCCTGGAGTGTAGAGGGAGCGGGGGGGCGAGATACGCAGTATTTT,CAWSVEGAGGRDTQYF